This TCR beta chain appears in the sequencing data of a study of T cell responses to AZD1222 COVID-19 vaccine. Study-level findings and limits: Among those given AZD1222, only six were seropositive at baseline. Repertoires were obtained solely post-peak T cell response.

Assay used: immunoSEQ multiplex PCR; TCRdb lists only in-frame clones, some missing. The sample lists tens of thousands of clones, roughly 80% occurring once. The CDR3 loop spans 13 amino acids. CDR1 is SGDLS and CDR2 is YYNGEE in the germline V gene. V gave up 3 bases and J gave up 2 bases, with 9 bases separating them. As for this clone: Its antigen is currently unknown.

The receptor was derived from an adult in good health. V and J are TRBV9 and TRBJ2-7, with D unclear. The material sequenced was peripheral blood, taken on day 0 of AZD1222 vaccination. CDR3 DNA: TGTGCCAGCAGCGCGGAACGGGCCTACGAGCAGTACTTC. This gives the protein CASSAERAYEQYF. The full variable domain, its missing parts supplied by reference TRBV9 and TRBJ2-7, is DSGVTQTPKHLITATGQRVTLRCSPRSGDLSVYWYQQSLDQGLQFLIQYYNGEERAKGNILERFSAQQFPDLHSELNLSSLELGDSALYFCASSAERAYEQYFGPGTRLTVT.